The source of this TCR beta chain is a study of CD8 T cells in Susac syndrome. An amount of RNA that ranged from roughly 0.45 to 1 ug was reverse transcribed with random hexamers. TCRdb independently ran MiXCR on the immunoSEQ multiplex PCR reads; one entry per CDR3 protein. This table holds some 110,000 distinct CDR3 sequences, roughly 93% found once. Trimming shortened V by 2 bases and J by 2 bases, and 12 bases separated the two germline ends. The germline CDR1 and CDR2 sequences are SGHTA and FQGTGA. This CDR3 has 15 residues. The V call is TRBV7-3, the J call TRBJ2-5, with D hard to call. The specimen was CD8+ T cells from PBMCs. The receptor was derived from a human donor with multiple sclerosis. The CDR3 DNA follows: TGTGCCAGCAGCTTACGTCATGGGCCGCAAGAGACCCAGTACTTC. This codes for CASSLRHGPQETQYF.